The present entry profiles one TCR beta chain with its context. This clone was seen only once. Its antigen target is currently unknown. No much larger clone is present one base from it, and per-base qualities are unavailable. The CDR3 holds 11 amino acids from the cysteine to the phenylalanine. The sequence is cut down to CDR3 DNA, 33 bases in frame from base 1. CDR1 MNHNY and CDR2 SVGAGI are derived from the germline V gene (reference sequence). V drops 6 bases and J drops 3 bases, leaving 5 bases in between. Library preparation used the immunoSEQ multiplex PCR assay. RNA was extracted from all samples and reverse transcribed into cDNA, which served as template for TCR sequencing. First-strand cDNA was synthesized using SuperScript III with a 2:1 mix of oligo-dT and random hexamers. A synthetic immune receptor repertoire was used to gauge amplification bias, and whatever bias remained was removed computationally. Per the source publication's procedure: Raw reads were preprocessed to remove errors, and CDR3 was defined according to IMGT conventions as the region from the conserved cysteine to phenylalanine. Clonality was calculated as 1 minus Shannon entropy normalized by log2 of the number of productive unique TCRs. CD4 or CD8 identity of scalp clones was inferred by cross-referencing scalp TCRbeta sequences with sorted blood CD4 and CD8 repertoires. Here the immuneACCESS table is served through TCRdb, limited to in-frame sequences with V and J called. Missing clones are a known gap in these copies; in checked studies unresolved V genes cover under half, and the rest lacks a known reason. The V and J calls and clone size are taken from that table; D and trimming were inferred from the DNA. Here the sample has some 220,000 clones; about 50% occur a single time. The biggest ten clones account for roughly 1.5% of the sample.

These data originate in a study of CD8+ T cells in alopecia areata (dated 2018 in TCRdb). For the wider study: The treated patients, all with moderate-to-severe alopecia areata, were enrolled in an open-label pilot trial of oral tofacitinib given at 5 to 10 mg twice daily. Scalp clonality was compared across normal scalp (n=4), patchy alopecia areata scalp (n=8), and alopecia totalis/universalis scalp (n=8). RNA was obtained with the PAXgene miRNA kit for fixed scalp, the miRNeasy kit for PBMCs, and the RNeasy kit for mouse skin. Patients on tofacitinib were biopsied at baseline and after 4 and 24 weeks of treatment, and several of the patients also had a later scalp biopsy. To study T cell clonal expansion in alopecia areata, the researchers applied high-throughput TCRbeta sequencing to both the C3H/HeJ mouse model and human patients. Human TCRbeta sequencing covered scalp tissue and sorted CD4+ and CD8+ peripheral blood T cells from patchy and totalis/universalis alopecia areata patients and healthy controls. Tofacitinib was given for 6 to 18 months, followed by 6 months of follow-up off drug to assess delayed response and recurrence. The SALT score, which quantifies the percentage of affected scalp surface area, was used to measure disease severity in treated patients. immunoSEQ multiplex PCR using 35 Vbeta forward primers and 13 Jbeta reverse primers was used to amplify TCRbeta CDR3 regions.

Results the study describes overall, beyond this receptor: Tofacitinib significantly decreased scalp clonality and the number of expanded CD8+ clones among the top 100 scalp clones. Many expanded lesional clones persisted in scalp and blood during tofacitinib treatment, which may partly explain relapse after stopping treatment. Compared with normal scalp, lesional scalp had higher clonality and more expanded CD8+ clones, particularly in alopecia totalis/universalis, a pattern that suggests antigenic drive. Because the treated cohort was small and had just a single nonresponder, larger studies are needed to establish links between baseline CD8+ expansion and response. Resident alphabeta T cells in normal human skin are also sequenced, complicating scalp TCR repertoire analysis, unlike mouse skin dominated by gammadelta T cells. Shared TCR sequences between patients were less evident than in mice, which may be partly attributable to HLA diversity in the patient population.

The sample's time point, from its label and the paper: roughly 27 days on oral tofacitinib. This sample's treatment or condition label indicates: oral pan-JAK inhibitor, 5-10 mg twice daily. Peripheral blood and lesional scalp punch biopsies were obtained from patients with alopecia areata. PBMCs were isolated by density centrifugation and stained for CD3, CD4 and CD8, after which CD4+ and CD8+ T cells were sorted on a FACSAria. The receptor comes from a human donor with alopecia areata. The chain is made from TRBV6-6 and TRBJ1-2; a weak D assignment points to TRBD1 (5 bases agree). The sequencing here drew on CD4+ T cells sorted from blood, taken at week 4, from a patient treated with tofacitinib. The sequence in DNA is TGTGCCAGCAGACAGGACTATGGCTACACCTTC. This codes for CASRQDYGYTF.